The 23 T cell receptor beta chains below all came from one sample that was sequenced in a study of cytomegalovirus exposure and HLA in healthy donors. Primers included in the PCR were 60 Vbeta and 13 Jbeta primers. Data came from immunoSEQ multiplex PCR; TCRdb stores just in-frame clones and leaves some out. Among about 120,000 clones, around 76% were seen once, and the ten largest hold roughly 31%. Sample: PBMCs. These receptor sequences come from a man aged 55 to 70 in good health and CMV-seropositive.

In the case of this clone: Sequence at one end of the junction differs from germline and may be a read error. The rearrangement uses TRBV7-9 and TRBJ1-1; D possibly corresponds to TRBD1 (6 bases). Germline CDR1 SEHNR, CDR2 FQNEAQ (reference sequence). CDR3 length equals 17 residues. As DNA, the CDR3 is TGTTCCAGCAGCCGTACAGGGCCAGGGCGAATGAGCACTGAAGCTTTCTTT. Translation: CSSSRTGPGRMSTEAFF.

The genes are TRBV10-3 and TRBJ1-2; 11 positions match TRBD1. With V trimmed by 2 bases and J by 4 bases, 3 bases remained unmatched. Germline loops: CDR1 ENHRY, CDR2 SYGVKD. The CDR3 totals 15 residues. CDR3 residues: CAISERTGGVYGYTF. The CDR3 coding sequence is TGTGCCATCAGTGAGAGGACAGGGGGCGTCTATGGCTACACCTTC.

V is TRBV5-1 and J is TRBJ2-1; 11 bases fit TRBD2. Trimming cost V 5 bases and J 6 bases; bases outside gene matches: 7. This CDR3 has 15 residues. The V gene's germline CDR1 is SGHRS and CDR2 YFSETQ. CDR3 DNA sequence: TGCGCCAGCAGAAAGGGACTAGCGGACAGCAATGAGCAGTTCTTC. It translates to CASRKGLADSNEQFF. Full variable domain (rest looked up from reference TRBV5-1 and TRBJ2-1): KAGVTQTPRYLIKTRGQQVTLSCSPISGHRSVSWYQQTPGQGLQFLFEYFSETQRNKGNFPGRFSGRQFSNSRSEMNVSTLELGDSALYLCASRKGLADSNEQFFGPGTRLTVL.

The chain links TRBV5-1 to TRBJ2-7; 11 positions agree with TRBD1. In germline, CDR1 is SGHRS, CDR2 YFSETQ. The CDR3 has 16 amino acids. V lost 1 base, J lost 5 bases, and 8 bases stayed unmatched. The DNA of the CDR3 is TGCGCCAGCAGCTTGAACTCCGGGACAGGGGGGGACGAGCAGTACTTC. Its translation: CASSLNSGTGGDEQYF.

The chain uses TRBV5-1 and TRBJ1-2; 9 bases line up with TRBD1. CDR1 SGHRS and CDR2 YFSETQ come from the germline V gene. The CDR3 runs 15 residues. The J segment lost 5 bases and the V segment lost 0 bases, leaving 5 bases of the junction unmatched. The CDR3 is CASSLVPGQGYGYTF. DNA of the CDR3: TGCGCCAGCAGCTTGGTTCCAGGACAGGGGTATGGCTACACCTTC.

The chain couples TRBV29-1 to TRBJ1-2; perhaps TRBD1 as D (5 bases). V dropped 7 bases and J dropped 3 bases, with 24 bases sitting between them. The CDR3 sequence is 16 residues long. Germline values: CDR1 SQVTM, CDR2 ANQGSEA. The CDR3 nucleotides are TGCAGCGCTACCGACAACGCTGGGGCTGAGGACTATGGCTACACCTTC. Translated: CSATDNAGAEDYGYTF. Full variable domain (outside the CDR3, taken from reference TRBV29-1 and TRBJ1-2): SAVISQKPSRDICQRGTSLTIQCQVDSQVTMMFWYRQQPGQSLTLIATANQGSEATYESGFVIDKFPISRPNLTFSTLTVSNMSPEDSSIYLCSATDNAGAEDYGYTFGSGTRLTVV.

V is TRBV4-1 and J is TRBJ1-1; a possible D gene is TRBD1 (5 bases). V was cut by 0 bases and J by 5 bases, with 10 bases left in between. CDR3 length: 14 residues. The V gene's germline CDR1 is MGHRA and CDR2 YSYEKL. CDR3 DNA sequence: TGCGCCAGCAGCCAAGATCAGGGCCGGACTGAAGCTTTCTTT. Protein sequence: CASSQDQGRTEAFF.

Comments on this clone: One end of the junction fails to match germline, which may point to a read error. V and J are TRBV7-9 and TRBJ2-7; D perhaps matches TRBD1 (5 bases). Germline CDR1 SEHNR, CDR2 FQNEAQ (reference sequence). The CDR3 runs to 15 residues. This CDR3 reads CSSSFTEAGHYEQYF. The CDR3, as DNA: TGTTCCAGCAGCTTTACCGAGGCAGGGCACTACGAGCAGTACTTC.

V usage is TRBV19 and J usage is TRBJ2-7, with TRBD2 matching 10 bases. V lost 5 bases and J lost 0; bases outside the gene matches: 7. In germline, CDR1 is LNHDA, CDR2 SQIVND (reference sequence). The CDR3 runs to 16 residues. CDR3 sequence: CASSGGLAKSSYEQYF. The DNA of the CDR3 is TGTGCCAGTAGTGGGGGACTAGCGAAAAGCTCCTACGAGCAGTACTTC.

The J gene is TRBJ2-7, the V gene TRBV10-2, with D tentatively TRBD1 (6 bases). With 5 bases removed from V and 5 bases from J, the gap between germline ends came to 22 bases. This CDR3 comprises 16 residues. Germline loops: CDR1 WSHSY, CDR2 SAAADI. Written as DNA, the CDR3 is TGCGCCAGCAGTCGCCCCTTGGACAGCCTCCGCCACGAGCAGTACTTC. Amino acid sequence: CASSRPLDSLRHEQYF.

The chain recombines TRBV2 with TRBJ2-5; weak D call: TRBD2 (6 bases). The CDR3 runs 16 residues. The V end lost 11 bases, the J end lost 1 base, and 23 bases lay between the germline ends. The germline gives CDR1 SNHLY, CDR2 FYNNEI. The chain's CDR3 is CALQLPQAGIQETQYF. The CDR3, as DNA: TGTGCCCTCCAGCTTCCGCAGGCGGGGATCCAAGAGACCCAGTACTTC.

The chain joins TRBV29-1 to TRBJ1-3, with a weak D call TRBD1 (6 bases). Germline loops: CDR1 SQVTM, CDR2 ANQGSEA. This CDR3 spans 12 amino acids. The V end lost 6 bases, the J end lost 1 base, and 7 bases lay between the germline ends. The CDR3 protein is CSVGTSGNTIYF. The CDR3 coding sequence is TGCAGCGTCGGGACATCTGGAAACACCATATATTTT.

J is TRBJ2-5 and V is TRBV10-3; 10 bases agree with TRBD2. The assigned J gene may be wrong: the sequence end matches TRBJ2-7 better. The CDR3 covers 14 residues. Germline loops: CDR1 ENHRY, CDR2 SYGVKD. The CDR3: CASKGTSASYEQYF. The CDR3 DNA is TGTGCCAGCAAAGGGACTAGCGCATCCTACGAGCAGTACTTC.

This clone was counted between two and nine times. This CDR3 is also generated by other DNA sequences in the sample. The gene calls are TRBV4-1 and TRBJ2-5, with D maybe TRBD2 (7 bases). V dropped 0 bases and J dropped 4 bases, with 15 bases sitting between them. Germline V gives CDR1 MGHRA, CDR2 YSYEKL. There are 16 residues in the CDR3. CDR3 amino acids: CASSQDKGGAGETQYF. CDR3 DNA sequence: TGCGCCAGCAGCCAAGATAAAGGGGGGGCCGGAGAGACCCAGTACTTC.

This clone showed up just a few times. A junction boundary mismatches the germline segment, possibly from a read error. The V call is TRBV5-4, the J call TRBJ2-6; tentative D call: TRBD2 (6 bases). Germline V gene sequence: CDR1 SGHNT, CDR2 YYREEE (reference sequence). CDR3 length: 14 amino acids. This CDR3 reads CASSLPGGANGLTF. As DNA, the CDR3 is TGTGCCAGCAGCTTGCCCGGAGGGGCCAACGGCCTGACTTTC.

CDR3 coding DNA: TGTGCCAGCAGCTCCCCGGGACAGGGCCTAGTAAATGAGCAGTTCTTC. It yields the protein CASSSPGQGLVNEQFF. The rearrangement links TRBV7-8 to TRBJ2-1, with TRBD1 matching over 9 bases. With V trimmed by 4 bases and J by 7 bases, 11 bases remained unmatched. Germline V gene lookup returns CDR1 SGHVS and CDR2 FQNEAQ. This CDR3 is 16 amino acids long.

The genes are TRBV10-3 and TRBJ1-2, with D maybe TRBD1 (5 bases). Germline V gene sequence: CDR1 ENHRY, CDR2 SYGVKD. Trimming removed 3 bases at V and 7 bases at J, with 15 bases between. The CDR3 extends over 14 amino acids. This CDR3 reads CAISDLAGLSGYTF. The CDR3 nucleotides are TGTGCCATCAGTGATTTAGCAGGGCTCTCTGGCTACACCTTC.

The V and J genes are TRBV14 and TRBJ2-1; possible D gene TRBD2, 5 bases. This CDR3 contains 16 residues. CDR1 is SGHDN, CDR2 FVKESK, per germline. Trimming cost V 1 base and J 4 bases, with 14 bases left between them. CDR3 residues: CASSQVTGMGYNEQFF. The CDR3 DNA sequence: TGTGCCAGCAGCCAAGTTACGGGAATGGGGTACAATGAGCAGTTCTTC.

The genes are TRBV28 and TRBJ1-5; 8 bases line up with TRBD1. This CDR3 has 16 residues. The germline V gene has CDR1 MDHEN and CDR2 SYDVKM. V shed 5 bases, J shed 6 bases, and the junction held 12 bases outside the gene matches. This CDR3 reads CASSPTPTGASQPQHF. The DNA of the CDR3 is TGTGCCAGCAGTCCCACCCCGACAGGGGCAAGTCAGCCCCAGCATTTT.

The chain links TRBV6-1 to TRBJ2-7; the D is unclear. The CDR3 sequence is 13 residues long. The V end lost 5 bases, the J end lost 1 base, and 9 bases lay between the germline ends. Germline CDR1 and CDR2: MNHNS and SASEGT. CDR3 residues: CASSPPGSYEQYF. The CDR3 nucleotides read TGTGCCAGCAGTCCCCCCGGTTCCTACGAGCAGTACTTC.

The DNA for the CDR3 is TGTGCCAGCAGGACGACAGCGACTAACACCGGGGAGCTGTTTTTT. This codes for CASRTTATNTGELFF. This chain connects TRBV6-5 to TRBJ2-2; D might be TRBD1 (5 bases). This CDR3 has 15 residues. Trimming cost V 6 bases and J 2 bases, with 13 bases left between them. Looked up from germline, CDR1 is MNHEY and CDR2 is SVGAGI.

The chain recombines TRBV2 with TRBJ2-5, with 9 bases aligning to TRBD1. The assigned J gene may be wrong: the sequence end matches TRBJ2-7 better. Germline V gives CDR1 SNHLY, CDR2 FYNNEI. The CDR3 consists of 15 residues. DNA for the CDR3: TGTGCCAGCAGTACACAGGGGGCCATGGACTACGAGCAGTACTTC. Residues: CASSTQGAMDYEQYF.

This chain uses TRBV2 with TRBJ1-6; possibly TRBD1 for D (5 bases). This CDR3 is 15 amino acids long. Germline V lookup: CDR1 SNHLY, CDR2 FYNNEI. Between the trimmed V and J ends, which lost 7 bases and 10 bases, there was a span of 20 bases. CDR3 DNA: TGTGCCAGCATCCTAGTGGGGGGGTATTACTCACCCCTCCACTTT. Protein product: CASILVGGYYSPLHF. The complete variable domain, with remaining parts taken from reference TRBV2 and TRBJ1-6, reads EPEVTQTPSHQVTQMGQEVILRCVPISNHLYFYWYRQILGQKVEFLVSFYNNEISEKSEIFDDQFSVERPDGSNFTLKIRSTKLEDSAMYFCASILVGGYYSPLHFGNGTRLTVT.